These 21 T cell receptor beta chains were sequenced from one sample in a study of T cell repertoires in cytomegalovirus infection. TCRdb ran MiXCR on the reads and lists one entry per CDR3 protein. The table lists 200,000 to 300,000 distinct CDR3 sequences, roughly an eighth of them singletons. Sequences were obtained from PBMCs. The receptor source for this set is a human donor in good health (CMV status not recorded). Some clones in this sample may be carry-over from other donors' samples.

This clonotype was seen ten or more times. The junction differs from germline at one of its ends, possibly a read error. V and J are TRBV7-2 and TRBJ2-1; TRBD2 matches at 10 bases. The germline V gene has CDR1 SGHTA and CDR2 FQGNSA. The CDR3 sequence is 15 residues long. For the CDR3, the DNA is TGTGCCAGCAGGTTAGCGGGAGGCCGCTACAATGAGCAGTTCTTC. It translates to CASRLAGGRYNEQFF.

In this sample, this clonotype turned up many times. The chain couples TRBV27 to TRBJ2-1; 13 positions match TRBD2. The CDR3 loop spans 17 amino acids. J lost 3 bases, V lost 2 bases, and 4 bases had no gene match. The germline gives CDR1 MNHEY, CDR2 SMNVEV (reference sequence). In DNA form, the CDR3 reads TGTGCCAGCAGTTTAAGGACTAGCGGGAGAGGCTACAATGAGCAGTTCTTC. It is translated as CASSLRTSGRGYNEQFF.

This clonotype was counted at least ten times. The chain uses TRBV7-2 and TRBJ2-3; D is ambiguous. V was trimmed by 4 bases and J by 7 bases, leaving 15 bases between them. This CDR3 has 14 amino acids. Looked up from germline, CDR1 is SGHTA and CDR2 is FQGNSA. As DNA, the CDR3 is TGTGCCAGCAGCTCTGGGTCTTGGGGAAATACGCAGTATTTT. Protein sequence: CASSSGSWGNTQYF.

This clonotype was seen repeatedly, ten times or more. In DNA, the CDR3 is TGTGCCAGCAGCTCCGGGACAGGGGTAGAGAATGAGCAGTTCTTC. Protein product: CASSSGTGVENEQFF. The rearrangement uses TRBV14 and TRBJ2-1; 10 nucleotides agree with TRBD1. The CDR3 consists of 15 residues. The germline CDR1 and CDR2 sequences are SGHDN and FVKESK. With V trimmed by 5 bases and J by 7 bases, 8 bases remained unmatched.

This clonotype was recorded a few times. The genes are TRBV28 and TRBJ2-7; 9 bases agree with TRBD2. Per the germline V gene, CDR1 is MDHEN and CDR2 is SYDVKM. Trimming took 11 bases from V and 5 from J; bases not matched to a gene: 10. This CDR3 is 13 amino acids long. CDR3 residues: CASRGGVAHEQYF. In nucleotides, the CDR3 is TGTGCCTCTCGCGGGGGGGTAGCCCACGAGCAGTACTTC.

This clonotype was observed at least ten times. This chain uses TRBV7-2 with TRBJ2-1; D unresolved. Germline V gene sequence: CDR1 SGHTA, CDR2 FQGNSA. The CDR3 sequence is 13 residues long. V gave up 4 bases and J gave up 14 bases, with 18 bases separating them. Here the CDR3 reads CASSSQESGWKFF. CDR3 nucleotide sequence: TGTGCCAGCAGCTCCCAGGAGTCCGGTTGGAAGTTCTTC.

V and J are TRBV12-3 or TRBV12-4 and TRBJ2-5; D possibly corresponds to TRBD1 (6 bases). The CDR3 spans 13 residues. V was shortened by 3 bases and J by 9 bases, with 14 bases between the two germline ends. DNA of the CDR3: TGTGCCAGCAGTTTGAGCACGCACAGGGCCCAGTACTTC. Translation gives CASSLSTHRAQYF.

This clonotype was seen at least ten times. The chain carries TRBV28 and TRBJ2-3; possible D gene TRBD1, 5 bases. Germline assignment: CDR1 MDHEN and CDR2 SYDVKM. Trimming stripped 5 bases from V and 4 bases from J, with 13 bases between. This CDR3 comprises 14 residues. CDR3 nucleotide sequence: TGTGCCAGCAGTCCCGGTCTCAGGGCAGATACGCAGTATTTT. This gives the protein CASSPGLRADTQYF.

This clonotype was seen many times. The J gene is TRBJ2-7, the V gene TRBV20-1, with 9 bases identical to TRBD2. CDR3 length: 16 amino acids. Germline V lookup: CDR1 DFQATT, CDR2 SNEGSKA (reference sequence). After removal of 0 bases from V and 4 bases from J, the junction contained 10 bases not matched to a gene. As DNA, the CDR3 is TGCAGTGCTAGAGATCCGGTAGCGGGAGACATTTACGAGCAGTACTTC. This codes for CSARDPVAGDIYEQYF.

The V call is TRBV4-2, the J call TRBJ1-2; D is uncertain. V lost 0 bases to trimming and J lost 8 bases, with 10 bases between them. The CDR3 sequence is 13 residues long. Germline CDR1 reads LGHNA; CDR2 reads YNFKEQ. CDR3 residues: CASSQEAPTGYTF. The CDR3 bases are TGTGCCAGCAGCCAAGAAGCCCCGACCGGCTACACCTTC.

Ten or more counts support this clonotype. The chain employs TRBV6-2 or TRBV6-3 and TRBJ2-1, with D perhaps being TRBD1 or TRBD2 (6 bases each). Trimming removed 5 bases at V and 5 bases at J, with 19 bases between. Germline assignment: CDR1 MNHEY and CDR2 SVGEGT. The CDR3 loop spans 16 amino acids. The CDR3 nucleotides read TGTGCCAGCAGTCACGAGACAGGAGGGGCCCACAATGAGCAGTTCTTC. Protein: CASSHETGGAHNEQFF.

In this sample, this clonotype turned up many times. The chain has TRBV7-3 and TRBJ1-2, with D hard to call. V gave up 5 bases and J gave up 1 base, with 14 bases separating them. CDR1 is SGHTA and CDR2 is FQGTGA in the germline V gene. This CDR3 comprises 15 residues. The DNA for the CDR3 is TGTGCCAGCAGCCCATCGGACGGGAATAACTATGGCTACACCTTC. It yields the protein CASSPSDGNNYGYTF.

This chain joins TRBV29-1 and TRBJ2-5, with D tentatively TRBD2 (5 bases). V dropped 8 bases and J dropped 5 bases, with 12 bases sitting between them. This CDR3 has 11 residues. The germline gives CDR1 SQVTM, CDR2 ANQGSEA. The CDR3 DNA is TGCAGCTATCTGGGAGAGGAGACCCAGTACTTC. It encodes CSYLGEETQYF.

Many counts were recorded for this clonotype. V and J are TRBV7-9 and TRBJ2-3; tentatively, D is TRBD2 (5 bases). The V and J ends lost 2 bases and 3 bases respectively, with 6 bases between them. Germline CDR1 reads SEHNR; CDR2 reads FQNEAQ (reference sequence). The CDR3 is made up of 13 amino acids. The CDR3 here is CASSLPGTDTQYF. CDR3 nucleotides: TGTGCCAGCAGCTTACCGGGGACAGATACGCAGTATTTT. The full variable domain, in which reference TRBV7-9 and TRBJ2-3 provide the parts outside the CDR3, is DTGVSQNPRHKITKRGQNVTFRCDPISEHNRLYWYRQTLGQGPEFLTYFQNEAQLEKSRLLSDRFSAERPKGSFSTLEIQRTEQGDSAMYLCASSLPGTDTQYFGPGTRLTVL.

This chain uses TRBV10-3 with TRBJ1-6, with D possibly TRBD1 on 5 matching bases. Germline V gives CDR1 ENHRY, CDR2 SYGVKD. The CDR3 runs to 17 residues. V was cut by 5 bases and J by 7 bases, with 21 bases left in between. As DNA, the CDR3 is TGTGCCATCAGTTCTCCTCCGGGACTTCTCCAGAATTCACCCCTCCACTTT. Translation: CAISSPPGLLQNSPLHF.

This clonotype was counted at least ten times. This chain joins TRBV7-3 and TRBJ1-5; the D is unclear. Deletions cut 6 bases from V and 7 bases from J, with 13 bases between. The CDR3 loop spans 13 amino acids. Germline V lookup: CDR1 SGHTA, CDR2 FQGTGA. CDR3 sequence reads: CASSLHGLQPQHF. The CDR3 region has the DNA TGTGCCAGCAGTCTCCACGGCCTGCAGCCCCAGCATTTT.

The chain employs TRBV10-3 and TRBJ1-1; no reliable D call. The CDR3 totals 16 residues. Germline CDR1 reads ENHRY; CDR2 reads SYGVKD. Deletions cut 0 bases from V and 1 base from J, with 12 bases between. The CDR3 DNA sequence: TGTGCCATCAGTGAGTCGGAAGGGAGGAGGAACACTGAAGCTTTCTTT. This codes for CAISESEGRRNTEAFF.

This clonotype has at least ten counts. The CDR3 sequence is CASSRSGPGADTQYF. CDR3 nucleotides: TGTGCCAGCAGCCGCTCGGGTCCAGGGGCAGATACGCAGTATTTT. V is TRBV7-2 and J is TRBJ2-3, with D maybe TRBD1 (6 bases). Germline V gene data show CDR1 as SGHTA and CDR2 as FQGNSA. Between the trimmed V and J ends, which lost 5 bases and 4 bases, there was a span of 16 bases. The CDR3 contains 15 residues.

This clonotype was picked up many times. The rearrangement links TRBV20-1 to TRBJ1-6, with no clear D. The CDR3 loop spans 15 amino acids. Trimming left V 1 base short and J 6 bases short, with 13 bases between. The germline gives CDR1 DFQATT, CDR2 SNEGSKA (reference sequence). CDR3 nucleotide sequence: TGCAGTGCTAGAGCTCCGACAACTATTAATTCACCCCTCCACTTT. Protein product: CSARAPTTINSPLHF.

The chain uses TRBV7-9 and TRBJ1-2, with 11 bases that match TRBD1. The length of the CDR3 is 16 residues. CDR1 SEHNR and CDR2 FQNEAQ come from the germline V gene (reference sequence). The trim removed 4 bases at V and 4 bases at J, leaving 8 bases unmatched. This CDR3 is CASSYNPGQGVYGYTF. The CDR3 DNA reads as TGTGCCAGCAGCTACAATCCGGGACAGGGGGTCTATGGCTACACCTTC. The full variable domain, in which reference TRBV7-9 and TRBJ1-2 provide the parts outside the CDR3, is DTGVSQNPRHKITKRGQNVTFRCDPISEHNRLYWYRQTLGQGPEFLTYFQNEAQLEKSRLLSDRFSAERPKGSFSTLEIQRTEQGDSAMYLCASSYNPGQGVYGYTFGSGTRLTVV.

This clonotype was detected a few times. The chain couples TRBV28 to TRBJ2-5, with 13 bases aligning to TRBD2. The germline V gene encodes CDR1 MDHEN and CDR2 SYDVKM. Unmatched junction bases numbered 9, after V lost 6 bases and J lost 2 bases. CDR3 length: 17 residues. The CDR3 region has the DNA TGTGCCAGCAGCTATTCCGGACTAGCGGGAGTACAAGAGACCCAGTACTTC. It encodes CASSYSGLAGVQETQYF.